A selection of T cell receptor beta chains follows, all from one sample in a study of blood T cell repertoires in COVID-19. The table came from immunoSEQ multiplex PCR; TCRdb's copy has only in-frame clones and leaves some out. The sample lists around 70,000 clones, approximately 80% seen once, with less than 20% in the top ten. The sample consisted of peripheral blood. Source of these receptors: a human donor in a cohort sampled during active COVID-19. CDR3s include the opening cysteine and the closing phenylalanine or tryptophan. The D gene is left open where the match is weak. Clone size, where shown, is once, few, many, or a class for clones that have expanded.

clone_size	d_call	v_call	j_call	cdr3_nt	cdr3_aa
.	TRBD2	TRBV3-1/TRBV3-2	TRBJ2-7	TGTGCCAGCAGTTCGCTAGCGGCACTCTCCTACGAGCAGTACTTC	CASSSLAALSYEQYF
.	.	TRBV5-6	TRBJ1-2	TGTGCCAGCAGCTTGGTCGGGGGGCTGGACTATGGCTACACCTTC	CASSLVGGLDYGYTF
.	TRBD1	TRBV19	TRBJ1-2	TGTGCCAGTAGCACCACGCCGGGGACAGGAGCTAGAGGCTACACCTTC	CASSTTPGTGARGYTF
.	.	TRBV5-1	TRBJ1-4	TGCGCCAGCAGCTTGGCCCCGGGAGGCGGTTTGTTTTTT	CASSLAPGGGLFF
.	TRBD1	TRBV28	TRBJ1-1	TGTGCCAGCAGCCTCGGGACAGGGACTGAAGCTTTCTTT	CASSLGTGTEAFF
.	.	TRBV3-1/TRBV3-2	TRBJ1-2	TGTGCCAGCAGCCAACTGTGGTCTAAAGGCTACACCTTC	CASSQLWSKGYTF
.	.	TRBV19	TRBJ2-7	TGTGCCAGTAGTATTATAGAAGGAGGTCCCTACGAGCAGTACTTC	CASSIIEGGPYEQYF
.	TRBD2	TRBV19	TRBJ2-3	TGTGCCAGTAGCCCAAGTCGGGGTGCTAGCGGTGGAGATACGCAGTATTTT	CASSPSRGASGGDTQYF
.	.	TRBV7-8	TRBJ1-4	TGTGCCAGCAGCTTAGTGACAGGAGGTGGGGAAAAACTGTTTTTT	CASSLVTGGGEKLFF
few	.	TRBV28	TRBJ1-1	TGTGCCAGCAGTTTAATGTCGAGGGCTGAAGCTTTCTTT	CASSLMSRAEAFF
.	.	TRBV3-1/TRBV3-2	TRBJ1-2	TGTGCCAGCAGCGAAACCCCCGGGAGACTTGACTATGGCTACACCTTC	CASSETPGRLDYGYTF
.	TRBD1	TRBV27	TRBJ1-5	TGTGCCAGCAGTACGGGGACAGGGGGATTCAATCAGCCCCAGCATTTT	CASSTGTGGFNQPQHF
.	TRBD1	TRBV10-3	TRBJ2-5	TGTGCCATCAGTTCCGCCGCCAGGACAGGGGAGGAGACCCAGTACTTC	CAISSAARTGEETQYF
.	.	TRBV29-1	TRBJ2-1	TGCAGCGGGCGAGGGGGGGAGTATGAGCAGTTCTTC	CSGRGGEYEQFF
.	.	TRBV10-2	TRBJ2-1	TGCGCCAGCAGTGACTCGGAGCCGGCGAGCTCCTACAATGAGCAGTTCTTC	CASSDSEPASSYNEQFF
.	TRBD2	TRBV3-1/TRBV3-2	TRBJ2-3	TGTGCCAGCAGCCAAGGCTCGAGACTAGCGAATACGCAGTATTTT	CASSQGSRLANTQYF
.	.	TRBV21-1	TRBJ2-1	TGTGCCAGCAGCAAAGGGAGCGGGAGGGCCTGGGATGAGCAGTTCTTC	CASSKGSGRAWDEQFF
.	TRBD1	TRBV6-5	TRBJ1-5	TGTGCCAGCAGTCGGACAGGGGGGGAAAATCAGCCCCAGCATTTT	CASSRTGGENQPQHF
.	.	TRBV2	TRBJ2-4	TGTGCCAGCAGTGAATTGGGGGGGCGAGTAGCCAAAAACATTCAGTACTTC	CASSELGGRVAKNIQYF
once	TRBD2	TRBV6-5	TRBJ2-7	TGTGCCAGCAGTACTAGCGGGAGTTACGAGCAGTACTTC	CASSTSGSYEQYF
.	.	TRBV12-3/TRBV12-4	TRBJ2-7	TGTGCCAGCAGTTTTTCGGGCTCCTACGAGCAGTACTTC	CASSFSGSYEQYF
medium-sized	TRBD1	TRBV9	TRBJ2-7	TGTGCCAGCAGCGTAGAGGGGGCAGGCGAGCAGTACTTC	CASSVEGAGEQYF
.	.	TRBV6-2/TRBV6-3	TRBJ1-1	TGTGCCAGCAGTTACCACGTTCGGACACCTGAAGCTTTCTTT	CASSYHVRTPEAFF
.	.	TRBV7-2	TRBJ1-5	TGTGCCAGCAGCCAGAAGGGGGGCAATCAGCCCCAGCATTTT	CASSQKGGNQPQHF
once	TRBD1	TRBV29-1	TRBJ2-2	TGCAGCGTCGGTATACAGGGGGCGCGTGGGGAGCTGTTTTTT	CSVGIQGARGELFF
few	.	TRBV7-9	TRBJ2-7	TGTGCCAGCAGCTTAGGGGTGCGGGAGCAGTACTTC	CASSLGVREQYF
.	TRBD2	TRBV7-9	TRBJ2-1	TGTGCCAGCAGCCAGGACCCCTCCGGACTAGCGGGACGCAATGAGCAGTTCTTC	CASSQDPSGLAGRNEQFF
.	TRBD1	TRBV5-6	TRBJ2-3	TGTGCCAGCAGCACACGGACAGGGACGGATACGCAGTATTTT	CASSTRTGTDTQYF
.	TRBD2	TRBV23-1	TRBJ2-1	TGCGCCAGCAGTCAATCGAGGCGGGAGACCTCCTACAATGAGCAGTTCTTC	CASSQSRRETSYNEQFF
few	TRBD2	TRBV25-1	TRBJ2-7	TGTGCCAGCAGTTTCCTTAGCGGGAGCTCCTACGAGCAGTACTTC	CASSFLSGSSYEQYF
.	TRBD1	TRBV18	TRBJ2-2	TGTGCCAGCTCACCAGAGGACAGGGTGAACACCGGGGAGCTGTTTTTT	CASSPEDRVNTGELFF
few	TRBD2	TRBV3-1/TRBV3-2	TRBJ2-1	TGTGCCAGCAGCCCCGGAGCGGGAACCTACAATGAGCAGTTCTTC	CASSPGAGTYNEQFF
.	.	TRBV6-1	TRBJ2-7	TGTGCCAGCAGTGAAAGAGGGGGGGGCCCGTTGGACGAGCAGTACTTC	CASSERGGGPLDEQYF
.	.	TRBV29-1	TRBJ1-1	TGCAGCGTATACCAGGGGCCGAACACTGAAGCTTTCTTT	CSVYQGPNTEAFF
once	TRBD2	TRBV27	TRBJ2-1	TGTGCCAGCAGTTCGCTAGCGGGAGCGGGTGAGCAGTTCTTC	CASSSLAGAGEQFF
.	TRBD1	TRBV3-1/TRBV3-2	TRBJ1-2	TGTGCCAGCAGCGTTCGGACAGGGGACTATGGCTACACCTTC	CASSVRTGDYGYTF
.	.	TRBV27	TRBJ2-7	TGTGCCAGCCGTCTACAGGGTACGCTGTGGGAGCAGTACTTC	CASRLQGTLWEQYF
.	.	TRBV27	TRBJ2-1	TGTGCCAGCAGTAATGGGGCCAGGGAAGGTAAGCAGTTCTTC	CASSNGAREGKQFF
.	.	TRBV6-6	TRBJ2-7	TGTGCCAGCAGTACCCAGTCGGGAGCGGCCTACGAGCAGTACTTC	CASSTQSGAAYEQYF
.	TRBD1	TRBV24-1	TRBJ1-4	TGTGCCACCACGAACAGGGGAGTGGAGGAAAAACTGTTTTTT	CATTNRGVEEKLFF
.	.	TRBV30	TRBJ2-3	TGTGCCTGGAGTCTAACCCCCCCGGATACGCAGTATTTT	CAWSLTPPDTQYF
.	.	TRBV28	TRBJ1-1	TGTGCCAGCAGTTTATCGGCGGGCACTGAAGCTTTCTTT	CASSLSAGTEAFF
.	.	TRBV21-1	TRBJ1-4	TGTGCCAGCAGCAAAGGTGAAGGGAGGGACGAAAAACTGTTTTTT	CASSKGEGRDEKLFF
once	TRBD2	TRBV28	TRBJ2-1	TGTGCCAGCAGTTCGCCGGGACTAGCGGAGTACAATGAGCAGTTCTTC	CASSSPGLAEYNEQFF
few	.	TRBV7-2	TRBJ2-5	TGTGCCAGCAGCTCCGAGAGCCGGGAGACCCAGTACTTC	CASSSESRETQYF
.	TRBD1	TRBV7-8	TRBJ2-7	TGTGCCAGCAGCGGCGACAGGGGCTACGAGCAGTACTTC	CASSGDRGYEQYF
.	.	TRBV6-1	TRBJ2-7	TGTGCCAGCAGTGAATCAGGTCCCTACGAGCAGTACTTC	CASSESGPYEQYF
few	.	TRBV6-2/TRBV6-3	TRBJ1-5	TGTGCCAGCAGTGTCCCCCCGGGGGGGCTGCGCAATCAGCCCCAGCATTTT	CASSVPPGGLRNQPQHF
.	TRBD1	TRBV3-1/TRBV3-2	TRBJ1-2	TGTGCCAGCACGCAGGGGGCTTATGGCTACACCTTC	CASTQGAYGYTF
.	TRBD1	TRBV11-1	TRBJ1-2	TGTGCCAGCAGCGGGGGACAGTTTGTTGGCTACACCTTC	CASSGGQFVGYTF
.	.	TRBV7-2	TRBJ1-1	TGTGCCAGCAGCTTAGCGCTAAGGGCAGGGAAAGCTTTCTTT	CASSLALRAGKAFF
.	.	TRBV10-2	TRBJ2-3	TGCGCCAGCAAGACTTTCGAGAGCACAGATACGCAGTATTTT	CASKTFESTDTQYF
.	TRBD1	TRBV19	TRBJ1-2	TGTGCCAGTAGTAGTACAGGGGACTATGGCTACACCTTC	CASSSTGDYGYTF
.	TRBD2	TRBV6-5	TRBJ2-2	TGTGCCAGCAGGATTACTAGCGGGAGAGCCGGGGAGCTGTTTTTT	CASRITSGRAGELFF
.	.	TRBV7-9	TRBJ1-1	TGTGCCAGCAGCCCAAGGGGGAGGGTTACTGAAGCTTTCTTT	CASSPRGRVTEAFF
once	.	TRBV25-1	TRBJ1-1	TGTGCCAGCAGGATGACAGAAAACACTGAAGCTTTCTTT	CASRMTENTEAFF
.	TRBD2	TRBV3-1/TRBV3-2	TRBJ2-3	TGTGCCAGCAGCCAAACCTTAGCGGGAGTTGTAGATACGCAGTATTTT	CASSQTLAGVVDTQYF